This is a list of T cell receptor beta chains from one sample in a study of blood T cell repertoires in COVID-19. The data were produced by immunoSEQ multiplex PCR, yet TCRdb's version contains in-frame clones alone and is incomplete. Of a few hundred thousand clones listed, around 89% are singletons. Sequencing was done on a sample of peripheral blood. These receptors were collected from a young woman with COVID-19, enrolled during active disease. Both conserved end residues are part of each CDR3. Fields, in order: J gene, D gene, V gene, clone size, CDR3 protein, CDR3 DNA. The D gene is left open where the match is weak. Some rows have no size entry. The others give once, few or many, or a class for an expanded clone.

>TRBJ1-6|.|TRBV7-8|.
CASSQGSAASSYNSPLHF
TGTGCCAGCAGCCAGGGGTCGGCAGCGAGCTCCTATAATTCACCCCTCCACTTT
>TRBJ2-3|.|TRBV6-5|.
CASSYITGSDTQYF
TGTGCCAGCAGTTACATCACAGGGAGCGATACGCAGTATTTT
>TRBJ1-5|TRBD1|TRBV28|.
CASSIDSVRDRFHF
TGTGCCAGCAGCATTGACTCGGTTCGGGACAGATTCCATTTT
>TRBJ2-1|.|TRBV27|.
CASSFATGSYNEQFF
TGTGCCAGCAGTTTTGCGACAGGCTCCTACAATGAGCAGTTCTTC
>TRBJ2-1|.|TRBV16|.
CASSQGRDHLNEQFF
TGTGCCAGCAGCCAAGGGCGGGACCACCTCAATGAGCAGTTCTTC
>TRBJ1-1|.|TRBV3-1/TRBV3-2|once
CASMGRHQNTEAFF
TGTGCCAGCATGGGTAGACACCAGAACACTGAAGCTTTCTTT
>TRBJ2-6|.|TRBV6-5|.
CASSTRQSGANVLTF
TGTGCCAGCTCTACCCGACAGTCCGGGGCCAACGTCCTGACTTTC
>TRBJ2-2|TRBD1|TRBV7-9|.
CAREGQGFHTGELFF
TGTGCCAGGGAGGGACAGGGGTTTCACACCGGGGAGCTGTTTTTT
>TRBJ2-5|TRBD1|TRBV18|.
CASSTTGGRETQYF
TGTGCCAGCTCAACGACAGGGGGGCGAGAGACCCAGTACTTC
>TRBJ2-3|TRBD2|TRBV11-3|.
CASSLDERGWTSGSTDTQYF
TGTGCCAGCAGCTTAGACGAGAGGGGGTGGACTAGCGGGAGTACAGATACGCAGTATTTT
>TRBJ1-2|TRBD1|TRBV6-5|.
CASSRQGSYGYTF
TGTGCCAGCAGTCGACAGGGTAGCTATGGCTACACCTTC
>TRBJ2-2|TRBD2|TRBV7-8|.
CASIRLASNTGELFF
TGTGCCAGCATCCGACTAGCGTCGAACACCGGGGAGCTGTTTTTT
>TRBJ2-1|.|TRBV6-6|.
CASSSETKNWDEQFF
TGTGCCAGCAGTTCAGAGACTAAGAATTGGGATGAGCAGTTCTTC
>TRBJ1-2|TRBD1|TRBV5-4|.
CASSSADRALWSYTF
TGTGCCAGCAGCTCGGCCGACAGGGCCCTATGGAGCTACACCTTC
>TRBJ1-1|TRBD1|TRBV12-3/TRBV12-4|once
CASRTGGETEAFF
TGTGCCAGCAGGACAGGGGGGGAGACTGAAGCTTTCTTT
>TRBJ1-2|.|TRBV5-1|.
CASSPGGRDYGYTF
TGCGCCAGCAGCCCGGGGGGGAGAGACTATGGCTACACCTTC
>TRBJ1-6|.|TRBV7-9|.
CASSLAVGARDSPLHF
TGTGCCAGCAGCTTAGCGGTGGGGGCCAGGGATTCACCCCTCCACTTT
>TRBJ1-2|.|TRBV12-3/TRBV12-4|.
CASSFWGEGYTF
TGTGCCAGCAGTTTTTGGGGGGAAGGCTACACCTTC
>TRBJ2-7|.|TRBV4-3|.
CASSQQSGSYEQYF
TGCGCCAGCAGCCAACAATCTGGGAGCTACGAGCAGTACTTC
>TRBJ2-5|.|TRBV7-2|.
CASSLDTGPEETQYF
TGTGCCAGCAGCTTAGACACAGGACCTGAGGAGACCCAGTACTTC
>TRBJ1-2|.|TRBV12-3/TRBV12-4|.
CASRGGRVSGYTF
TGTGCCAGCCGCGGGGGGCGCGTTAGTGGCTACACCTTC
>TRBJ2-1|.|TRBV7-6|.
CASSLAASATVNWNEQFF
TGTGCCAGCAGCTTAGCGGCTAGTGCGACAGTAAACTGGAATGAGCAGTTCTTC
>TRBJ1-2|.|TRBV18|.
CASSPVGGDHGYTF
TGTGCCAGCTCACCGGTCGGCGGTGACCATGGCTACACCTTC
>TRBJ2-2|TRBD1|TRBV5-1|.
CASSLGTANTGELFF
TGCGCCAGCAGCCTGGGGACAGCGAACACCGGGGAGCTGTTTTTT
>TRBJ2-1|.|TRBV6-5|once
CASSPDGGRNEQFF
TGTGCCAGCAGTCCGGACGGAGGGAGGAATGAGCAGTTCTTC
>TRBJ1-1|.|TRBV6-2/TRBV6-3|.
CASSYGSLAAEAFF
TGTGCCAGCAGTTACGGGTCTCTAGCGGCTGAAGCTTTCTTT
>TRBJ2-5|TRBD2|TRBV5-1|once
CASSSVAGEETQYF
TGCGCCAGCAGTTCCGTAGCGGGCGAGGAGACCCAGTACTTC
>TRBJ2-1|.|TRBV11-2|.
CASSLFYGQDNEQFF
TGTGCCAGCAGCTTATTCTACGGCCAGGACAATGAGCAGTTCTTC
>TRBJ2-5|TRBD2|TRBV6-6|.
CASSYPGTSSETQYF
TGTGCCAGCAGTTACCCAGGGACTAGCAGCGAGACCCAGTACTTC
>TRBJ1-4|TRBD1|TRBV12-3/TRBV12-4|.
CASSLAGQGKLFF
TGTGCCAGCAGTTTAGCGGGACAGGGTAAACTGTTTTTT